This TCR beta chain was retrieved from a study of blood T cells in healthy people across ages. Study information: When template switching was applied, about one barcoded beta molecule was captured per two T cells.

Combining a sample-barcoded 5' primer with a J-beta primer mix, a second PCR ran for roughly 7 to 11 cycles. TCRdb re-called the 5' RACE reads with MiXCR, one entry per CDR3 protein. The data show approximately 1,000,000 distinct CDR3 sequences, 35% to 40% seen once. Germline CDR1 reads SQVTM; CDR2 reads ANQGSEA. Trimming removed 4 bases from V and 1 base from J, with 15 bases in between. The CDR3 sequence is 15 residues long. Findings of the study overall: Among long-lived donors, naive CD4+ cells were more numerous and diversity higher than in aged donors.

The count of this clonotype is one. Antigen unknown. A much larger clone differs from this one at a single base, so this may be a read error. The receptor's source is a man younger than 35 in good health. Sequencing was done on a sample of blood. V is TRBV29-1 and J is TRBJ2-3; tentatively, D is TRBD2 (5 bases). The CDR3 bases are TGCAGCGTTGCGTTACTAGGAACTGGCACAGATACGCAGTATTTT. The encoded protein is CSVALLGTGTDTQYF.